These 12 T cell receptor beta chains came from one sample sequenced in a study of identical twins. TCRdb reprocessed the 5' RACE reads via MiXCR and lists one record per CDR3 protein. The repertoire has about 700,000 distinct CDR3 sequences, over 8.5% of them found once; the top ten carry 0.98%. The data were also submitted as part of a second study, on yellow fever vaccine responses in identical twins.

Sequences were obtained from PBMCs. The receptor set was obtained from a woman aged 18-29 years in good health.

This chain links TRBV3-1 with TRBJ2-2; tentative D call: TRBD2 (6 bases). The germline V and J ends were trimmed by 1 base and 6 bases, with 12 bases remaining between them. Per the germline V gene, CDR1 is LGHDT and CDR2 is YNNKEL (reference sequence). The CDR3 spans 15 residues. CDR3 amino acids: CASSQAGGGAGELFF. For the CDR3, the DNA is TGTGCCAGCAGCCAAGCCGGGGGTGGGGCCGGGGAGCTGTTTTTT.

This clonotype has ten or more counts. The chain links TRBV5-1 to TRBJ2-3; the D gene is possibly TRBD2 (6 bases). This CDR3 spans 12 amino acids. Per the germline V gene, CDR1 is SGHRS and CDR2 is YFSETQ. Trimming removed 4 bases at V and 15 bases at J, with 18 bases between. The CDR3 loop reads CASSAGPHEYYF. In DNA form, the CDR3 reads TGCGCCAGCAGCGCGGGACCTCACGAGTATTATTTT.

This chain's CDR3 is CSARVLLAGATDTQYF. In DNA form, the CDR3 reads TGCAGTGCTAGAGTATTATTAGCGGGGGCTACAGATACGCAGTATTTT. The rearrangement joins TRBV20-1 to TRBJ2-3; TRBD2 aligns across 9 bases. From germline, CDR1 is DFQATT and CDR2 SNEGSKA (reference sequence). The CDR3 has 16 residues. With 1 base clipped from V and 3 bases from J, the junction kept 8 bases outside the gene matches.

This clonotype showed up just a few times. CDR3 sequence reads: CASSNFGGKADTQYF. CDR3 DNA sequence: TGTGCCAGCAGTAATTTCGGCGGGAAAGCAGATACGCAGTATTTT. This sequence joins TRBV7-2 and TRBJ2-3, with D perhaps matching TRBD2 (6 bases). The CDR3 runs to 15 residues. With 6 bases removed from V and 4 bases from J, the gap between germline ends came to 17 bases. Germline V gene data show CDR1 as SGHTA and CDR2 as FQGNSA.

There are many counts of this clonotype. The V gene is TRBV18, the J gene TRBJ2-7, with TRBD1 matching 9 bases. Losses at the gene ends were 3 bases for V and 5 bases for J; bases not matched to a gene: 5. The germline V gene has CDR1 KGHSH and CDR2 LQKENI. The CDR3 covers 14 residues. CDR3 sequence: CASSPLGQGHEQYF. CDR3 coding DNA: TGTGCCAGCTCACCCTTGGGACAGGGACACGAGCAGTACTTC.

This clonotype has only a few counts. V is TRBV6-2 or TRBV6-3 and J is TRBJ2-7; 7 nucleotides agree with TRBD2. Germline V lookup: CDR1 MNHEY, CDR2 SVGEGT. The CDR3 contains 14 residues. V dropped 6 bases and J dropped 5; count of bases not matched to a gene: 10. CDR3 loop: CASSLTSESNEQYF. The CDR3 bases are TGTGCCAGCAGCCTAACTAGCGAAAGCAACGAGCAGTACTTC.

This clonotype was found a few times. The chain is built from TRBV7-9 and TRBJ2-5; 9 bases align to TRBD1. Germline V CDR1 and CDR2: SEHNR, FQNEAQ (reference sequence). The CDR3 spans 15 residues. V dropped 1 base and J dropped 4; count of bases not matched to a gene: 4. CDR3 DNA sequence: TGTGCCAGCAGCTTAGGGGACAGGGTATTAGAGACCCAGTACTTC. It is translated as CASSLGDRVLETQYF.

This clonotype was observed a few times. This sequence joins TRBV7-2 and TRBJ2-5; 7 bases map to TRBD2. The CDR3 is 16 residues long. CDR1 is SGHTA, CDR2 FQGNSA, per germline. The trim removed 2 bases at V and 2 bases at J, leaving 8 bases unmatched. This CDR3 is CASSLPPGGGQETQYF. Here the CDR3 DNA reads TGTGCCAGCAGCTTACCCCCTGGGGGGGGTCAAGAGACCCAGTACTTC.

This clonotype was counted many times. V and J are TRBV20-1 and TRBJ1-1, with 10 positions matching TRBD1. Losses at the gene ends were 6 bases for V and 5 bases for J; bases not matched to a gene: 6. CDR3 length equals 13 residues. The germline gives CDR1 DFQATT, CDR2 SNEGSKA (reference sequence). The chain's CDR3 is CSAGGTGVTEAFF. The DNA of the CDR3 is TGCAGTGCCGGGGGGACAGGGGTTACTGAAGCTTTCTTT.

V and J are TRBV7-9 and TRBJ1-5; TRBD1 aligns across 10 bases. CDR3 length: 17 amino acids. CDR1 and CDR2 (germline): SEHNR, FQNEAQ (reference sequence). V lost 5 bases, J lost 4 bases, and 11 bases stayed unmatched. This CDR3 is CASSRDRDRGSNQPQHF. The CDR3 region has the DNA TGTGCCAGCAGCCGTGACCGGGACAGGGGTAGTAATCAGCCCCAGCATTTT.

This clonotype was observed at least ten times. The chain couples TRBV12-3 or TRBV12-4 to TRBJ2-1; D call uncertain. Trimming pared 7 bases from V and 5 bases from J, leaving 12 bases between. The CDR3 sequence is 13 residues long. In nucleotides, the CDR3 is TGTGCCAGCAACGATGACGGCAACAATGAGCAGTTCTTC. Amino acid sequence: CASNDDGNNEQFF.

This clonotype was seen only a few times. The V call is TRBV24-1, the J call TRBJ1-2; 7 bases are shared with TRBD1. Looked up from germline, CDR1 is KGHDR and CDR2 is SFDVKD. The trim removed 4 bases at V and 3 bases at J, leaving 7 bases unmatched. The CDR3 contains 15 residues. The CDR3 spells CATSDPTTGHYGYTF. The DNA for the CDR3 is TGTGCCACCAGTGACCCTACGACAGGGCACTATGGCTACACCTTC.